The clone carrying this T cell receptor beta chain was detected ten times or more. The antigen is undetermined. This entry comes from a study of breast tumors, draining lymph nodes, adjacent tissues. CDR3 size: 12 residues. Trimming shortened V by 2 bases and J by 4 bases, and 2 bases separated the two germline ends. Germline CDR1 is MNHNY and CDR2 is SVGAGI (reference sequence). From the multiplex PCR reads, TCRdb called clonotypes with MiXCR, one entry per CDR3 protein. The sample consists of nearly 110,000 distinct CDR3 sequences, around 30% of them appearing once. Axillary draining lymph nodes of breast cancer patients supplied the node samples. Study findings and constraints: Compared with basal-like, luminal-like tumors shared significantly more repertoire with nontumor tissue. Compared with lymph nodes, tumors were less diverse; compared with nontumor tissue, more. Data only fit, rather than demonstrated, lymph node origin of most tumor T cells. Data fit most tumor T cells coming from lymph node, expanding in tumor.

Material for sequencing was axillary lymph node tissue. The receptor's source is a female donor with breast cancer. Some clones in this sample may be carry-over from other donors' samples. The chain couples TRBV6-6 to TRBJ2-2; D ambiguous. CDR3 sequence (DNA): TGTGCCAGCAGTTACGGCACCGGGGAGCTGTTTTTT. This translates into CASSYGTGELFF.